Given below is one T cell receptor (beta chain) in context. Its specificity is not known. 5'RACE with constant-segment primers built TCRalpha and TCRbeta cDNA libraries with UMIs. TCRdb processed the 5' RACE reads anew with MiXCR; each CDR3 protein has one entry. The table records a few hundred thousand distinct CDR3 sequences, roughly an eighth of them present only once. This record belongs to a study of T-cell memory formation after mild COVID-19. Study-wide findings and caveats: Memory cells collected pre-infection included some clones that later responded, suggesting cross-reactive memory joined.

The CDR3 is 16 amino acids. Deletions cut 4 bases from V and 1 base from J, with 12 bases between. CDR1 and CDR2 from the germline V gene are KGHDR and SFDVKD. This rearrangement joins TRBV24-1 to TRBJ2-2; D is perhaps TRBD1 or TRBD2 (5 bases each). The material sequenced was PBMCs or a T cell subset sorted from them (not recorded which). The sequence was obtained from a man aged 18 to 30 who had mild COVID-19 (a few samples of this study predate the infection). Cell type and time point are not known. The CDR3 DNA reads TGTGCCACCAGTGAGTCGTCGGGGCAGAACACCGGGGAGCTGTTTTTT. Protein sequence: CATSESSGQNTGELFF.